This T cell receptor (beta chain) stems from a study of T cell responses to AZD1222 COVID-19 vaccine. Study context: Second doses at about 4 or about 12 weeks were pooled.

Deletions cut 0 bases from V and 7 bases from J, with 11 bases between. This CDR3 region has 14 residues. Germline CDR1 reads SGDLS; CDR2 reads YYNGEE. Here immunoSEQ multiplex PCR was the method, and the copy in TCRdb shows in-frame clones only, minus some. Counted here are 100,000 to 150,000 clones, more than 80% occurring once; the ten biggest clones make up 4.2%. Overall study findings and caveats: Across spike, vaccine-associated CD4 TCRs were found, dominant at 160-218 and 743-854.

Notes on this clone: What it recognizes is unknown.

The specimen comprised peripheral blood, sampled on day 0 of AZD1222 vaccination. The TCR comes from an adult in good health. The chain recombines TRBV9 with TRBJ2-1; tentative D call: TRBD1 (5 bases). The CDR3 loop reads CASSVAGQGNEQFF. The CDR3 nucleotides read TGTGCCAGCAGCGTAGCTGGTCAGGGAAATGAGCAGTTCTTC.